This TCR beta chain appears in the sequencing data of a study of shared clonotypes between healthy human individuals. In the naive CD8 group, cells lacked CD45RO and were positively selected for CCR7, so terminally differentiated effector memory CD45RA+ cells were left out. Germline CDR1 reads SEHNR; CDR2 reads FQNEAQ (reference sequence). This CDR3 comprises 12 residues. The V and J ends lost 3 bases and 15 bases respectively, with 15 bases between them. The assay was run at deep level. The protocol was immunoSEQ multiplex PCR, while the TCRdb copy is restricted to in-frame clones and leaves out a portion. This table holds about 1.9 million clones, around 95% found once.

The V and J genes are TRBV7-9 and TRBJ2-1, with D tentatively TRBD2 (6 bases). Material: naive CD8+ T cells from PBMCs. This clonotype was sampled from a young man in good health. Some clones in this sample may be carry-over from other donors' samples. Here the CDR3 DNA reads TGTGCCAGCAGCTTGTCCTGGGACTCCATGTTCTTC. It is translated as CASSLSWDSMFF.